This T cell receptor beta chain emerged from a study of control samples from healthy donors and cancer patients. Some clones are missing from TCRdb's copy, which holds only in-frame ones; the method was immunoSEQ multiplex PCR. The sample lists more than 140,000 clones; less than 95% were seen once. The ends lost 7 bases at V and 6 bases at J; junction bases unmatched: 8. In germline, CDR1 is MNHEY, CDR2 SVGAGI. The CDR3 loop spans 13 amino acids. The receptor was derived from a man in his late teens or twenties in good health. Sequenced: blood. The chain has TRBV6-5 and TRBJ1-1, with 7 bases fitting TRBD1. CDR3 DNA sequence: TGTGCCAGCACCCCAGGGGGGGGACCTGAAGCTTTCTTT. Residues: CASTPGGGPEAFF.